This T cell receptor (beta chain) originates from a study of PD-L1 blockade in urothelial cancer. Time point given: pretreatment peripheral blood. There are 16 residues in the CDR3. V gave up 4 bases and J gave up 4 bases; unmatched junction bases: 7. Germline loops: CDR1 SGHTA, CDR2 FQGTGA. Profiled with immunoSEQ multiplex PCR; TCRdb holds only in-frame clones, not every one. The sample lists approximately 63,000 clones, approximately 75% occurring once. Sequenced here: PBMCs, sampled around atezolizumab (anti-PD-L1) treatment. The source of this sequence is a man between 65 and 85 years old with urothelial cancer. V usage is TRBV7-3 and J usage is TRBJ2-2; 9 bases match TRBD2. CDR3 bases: TGTGCCAGCAGCTCCTCCTCTAGCGGGACCACCGGGGAGCTGTTTTTT. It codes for CASSSSSSGTTGELFF.